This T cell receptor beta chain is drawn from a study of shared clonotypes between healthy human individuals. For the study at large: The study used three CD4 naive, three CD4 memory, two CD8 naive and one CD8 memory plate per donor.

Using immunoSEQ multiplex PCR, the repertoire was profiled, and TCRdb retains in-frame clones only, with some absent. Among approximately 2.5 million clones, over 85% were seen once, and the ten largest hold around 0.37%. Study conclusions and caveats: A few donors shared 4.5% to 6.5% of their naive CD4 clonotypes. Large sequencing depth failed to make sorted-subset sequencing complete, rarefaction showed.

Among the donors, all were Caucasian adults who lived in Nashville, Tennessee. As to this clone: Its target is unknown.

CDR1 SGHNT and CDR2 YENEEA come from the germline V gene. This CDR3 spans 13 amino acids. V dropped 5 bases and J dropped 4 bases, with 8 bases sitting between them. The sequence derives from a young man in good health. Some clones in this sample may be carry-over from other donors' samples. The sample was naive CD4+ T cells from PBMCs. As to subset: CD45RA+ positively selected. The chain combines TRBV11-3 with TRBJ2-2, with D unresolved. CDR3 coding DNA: TGTGCCAGCAGCCGTACAAGCACCGGGGAGCTGTTTTTT. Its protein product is CASSRTSTGELFF.